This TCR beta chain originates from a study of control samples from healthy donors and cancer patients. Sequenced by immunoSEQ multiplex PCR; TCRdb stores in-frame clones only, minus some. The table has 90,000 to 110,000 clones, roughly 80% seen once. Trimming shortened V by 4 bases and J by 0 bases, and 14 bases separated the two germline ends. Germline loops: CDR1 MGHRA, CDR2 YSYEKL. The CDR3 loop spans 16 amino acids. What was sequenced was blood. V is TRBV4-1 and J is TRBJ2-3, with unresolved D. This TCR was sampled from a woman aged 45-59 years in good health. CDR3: CASSPKQLSSTDTQYF. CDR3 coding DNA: TGCGCCAGCAGCCCTAAACAGCTATCTAGCACAGATACGCAGTATTTT.